The 26 T cell receptor beta chains in this list originate from one sample, sequenced in a study of cytomegalovirus exposure and HLA in healthy donors. 13 Jbeta primers and 60 Vbeta primers were used for the PCR. The assay was immunoSEQ multiplex PCR, and TCRdb's table has in-frame clones only and misses some. The sample consists of about 140,000 clones, about 80% of them appearing once. Sequenced input: PBMCs. Receptors were obtained from a young man in good health and CMV-seronegative.

V gene TRBV11-2 combines with J gene TRBJ2-7; 7 nucleotides line up with TRBD2. CDR3 length equals 15 residues. J was trimmed by 5 bases and V by 1 base; bases with no gene match: 8. CDR1 and CDR2 from the germline V gene are SGHAT and FQNNGV. The CDR3 DNA reads as TGTGCCAGCAGCTTAGTTGGGGTTGGGAGGGACGAGCAGTACTTC. Translating it yields CASSLVGVGRDEQYF.

This chain uses TRBV7-9 with TRBJ2-7; 7 bases are shared with TRBD1. The length of the CDR3 is 13 residues. Germline assignment: CDR1 SEHNR and CDR2 FQNEAQ (reference sequence). In DNA form, the CDR3 reads TGTGTGGTCCGGGACAGCGGTTCCTACGAGCAGTACTTC. Protein product: CVVRDSGSYEQYF.

The chain joins TRBV7-9 to TRBJ2-7; D is undetermined. The CDR3 totals 13 residues. Per germline, CDR1 SEHNR and CDR2 FQNEAQ (reference sequence). Trimming stripped 7 bases from V and 1 base from J, with 11 bases between. Here the CDR3 reads CASTSYSSYEQYF. The CDR3 DNA is TGTGCCAGCACCTCCTACTCATCCTACGAGCAGTACTTC.

This clone was counted a single time. This chain joins TRBV5-4 and TRBJ2-7; tentative D call: TRBD1 (6 bases). The V and J ends lost 4 bases and 5 bases respectively, with 10 bases between them. In germline, CDR1 is SGHNT, CDR2 YYREEE (reference sequence). The CDR3 totals 12 residues. The DNA for the CDR3 is TGTGCCAGCAGCGGAGGACAGAACGAGCAGTACTTC. Amino acids: CASSGGQNEQYF.

The rearrangement uses TRBV6-5 and TRBJ2-2; no firm D call. Trimming cost V 6 bases and J 1 base, with 9 bases left between them. CDR3 length equals 14 residues. Germline V gene lookup returns CDR1 MNHEY and CDR2 SVGAGI. CDR3 coding DNA: TGTGCCAGCAGCGCGAGAGGGAACACCGGGGAGCTGTTTTTT. Its translation: CASSARGNTGELFF.

The chain links TRBV27 to TRBJ1-2; maybe TRBD1 (5 bases). The length of the CDR3 is 13 residues. The germline gives CDR1 MNHEY, CDR2 SMNVEV (reference sequence). V was pared by 5 bases and J by 4 bases, with 11 bases between. This CDR3 reads CASSRSGLYGYTF. DNA of the CDR3: TGTGCCAGCAGTCGGTCGGGACTCTATGGCTACACCTTC.

This clone was detected only a few times. The CDR3 loop is CASRGQGEENYGYTF. The CDR3 nucleotides are TGTGCCAGCAGGGGACAGGGGGAGGAGAACTATGGCTACACCTTC. The chain joins TRBV2 to TRBJ1-2, with 11 bases aligning to TRBD1. CDR1 is SNHLY, CDR2 FYNNEI, per germline. The CDR3 has 15 amino acids. V lost 6 bases to trimming and J lost 2 bases; unmatched junction nucleotides: 5. The entire variable domain, with the rest obtained from reference TRBV2 and TRBJ1-2, is as follows: EPEVTQTPSHQVTQMGQEVILRCVPISNHLYFYWYRQILGQKVEFLVSFYNNEISEKSEIFDDQFSVERPDGSNFTLKIRSTKLEDSAMYFCASRGQGEENYGYTFGSGTRLTVV.

This clone occurred once. The chain has TRBV29-1 and TRBJ1-1; a weak D match, TRBD1 (6 bases). The CDR3 totals 12 residues. In germline, CDR1 is SQVTM, CDR2 ANQGSEA. V dropped 6 bases and J dropped 3 bases, with 11 bases sitting between them. The chain's CDR3 is CSVSGADTEAFF. In DNA form, the CDR3 reads TGCAGCGTATCAGGGGCTGACACTGAAGCTTTCTTT.

The chain has TRBV7-9 and TRBJ1-4; D is unresolved. Germline V gives CDR1 SEHNR, CDR2 FQNEAQ (reference sequence). The CDR3 covers 15 residues. V shed 0 bases and J shed 5 bases, with 10 bases lying between them. In DNA form, the CDR3 reads TGTGCCAGCAGCTTAGCTGCGGGGTACAATGAAAAACTGTTTTTT. This translates into CASSLAAGYNEKLFF.

The genes are TRBV28 and TRBJ1-2; D might be TRBD1 (6 bases). CDR1 is MDHEN and CDR2 is SYDVKM in the germline V gene. CDR3 length: 12 amino acids. Trimming shortened V by 7 bases and J by 4 bases, and 10 bases separated the two germline ends. In DNA, the CDR3 is TGTGCCAGCACCTCACAGGGCTATGGCTACACCTTC. This encodes CASTSQGYGYTF.

The chain links TRBV27 to TRBJ2-1; D remains ambiguous. Germline lookup yields CDR1 MNHEY and CDR2 SMNVEV (reference sequence). V lost 2 bases, J lost 8 bases, and 4 bases lay in between. CDR3 size: 11 residues. The CDR3 DNA sequence: TGTGCCAGCAGTTTACTTGATGAGCAGTTCTTC. Amino acid sequence: CASSLLDEQFF.

The genes are TRBV5-1 and TRBJ2-1; tentatively, D is TRBD2 (6 bases). The CDR3 consists of 13 residues. V was trimmed by 5 bases and J by 5 bases, leaving 11 bases between them. Germline values: CDR1 SGHRS, CDR2 YFSETQ. This CDR3 reads CASSRDFNNEQFF. In nucleotides, the CDR3 is TGCGCCAGCAGTCGGGACTTTAACAATGAGCAGTTCTTC.

This clone was seen only a few times. CDR3 amino acids: CASSGIGTAAFSGANVLTF. CDR3 nucleotides: TGTGCCAGCAGTGGCATCGGGACAGCCGCGTTCTCTGGGGCCAACGTCCTGACTTTC. This sequence joins TRBV6-1 and TRBJ2-6, with TRBD1 matching 7 bases. Germline CDR1 MNHNS, CDR2 SASEGT. This CDR3 has 19 residues. V was clipped by 4 bases and J by 0 bases; unmatched bases: 12.

This clone was detected a few times. The junction departs from the called germline gene at one end, perhaps through a read error. The J gene is TRBJ1-5, the V gene TRBV10-3; tentatively, D is TRBD1 (5 bases). CDR3 length: 13 amino acids. Germline loops: CDR1 ENHRY, CDR2 SYGVKD. The DNA for the CDR3 is TGTGCCAGCAGTTTACAGGAAAATCAGCCCCAGCATTTT. Its translation is CASSLQENQPQHF.

J is TRBJ2-7 and V is TRBV10-3; D is uncertain. The CDR3 is made up of 13 amino acids. From germline, CDR1 is ENHRY and CDR2 SYGVKD. Trimming took 2 bases from V and 6 from J, leaving 11 bases between them. DNA of the CDR3: TGTGCCATCAGTGAGCCCAACATCGCCGAGCAGTACTTC. Translation gives CAISEPNIAEQYF.

The chain couples TRBV5-1 to TRBJ2-1; 10 bases are a match to TRBD2. This CDR3 spans 16 amino acids. Germline V gene sequence: CDR1 SGHRS, CDR2 YFSETQ. Unmatched junction bases numbered 10, after V lost 4 bases and J lost 6 bases. The CDR3: CASSPGILAGRNEQFF. In DNA form, the CDR3 reads TGCGCCAGCAGCCCGGGAATACTAGCGGGACGCAATGAGCAGTTCTTC.

The V gene is TRBV4-2, the J gene TRBJ2-1; 12 nucleotides line up with TRBD2. J was trimmed by 6 bases and V by 3 bases; bases with no gene match: 15. This CDR3 spans 19 amino acids. Germline V CDR1 and CDR2: LGHNA, YNFKEQ. The CDR3 here is CASSQSIRTSGVGVNEQFF. CDR3 in DNA: TGTGCCAGCAGCCAGAGTATAAGGACTAGCGGGGTGGGTGTCAATGAGCAGTTCTTC.

The chain carries TRBV19 and TRBJ2-7, with 11 bases identical to TRBD2. This CDR3 comprises 16 residues. The V segment lost 5 bases and the J segment 3 bases; nucleotides outside the gene matches: 9. The germline CDR1 and CDR2 sequences are LNHDA and SQIVND (reference sequence). CDR3 sequence: CASSSAGGTSGYEQYF. In DNA, the CDR3 is TGTGCCAGTAGTTCCGCGGGAGGGACTAGCGGCTACGAGCAGTACTTC.

J is TRBJ1-2 and V is TRBV30; a possible D gene is TRBD1 (5 bases). Germline CDR1 reads GTSNPN; CDR2 reads SVGIG (reference sequence). V was cut by 3 bases and J by 2 bases, with 25 bases left in between. The CDR3 length is 18 residues. In DNA, the CDR3 is TGTGCCTGGAGGGTCGGGGGGGAGCTCCCATATTTCAACTATGGCTACACCTTC. Its translation is CAWRVGGELPYFNYGYTF.

V is TRBV6-5 and J is TRBJ2-5; 9 bases match TRBD1. This CDR3 spans 14 amino acids. J lost 5 bases, V lost 6 bases, and 7 bases had no gene match. In germline, CDR1 is MNHEY, CDR2 SVGAGI. The CDR3 is CASSRDRAGETQYF. The CDR3 DNA is TGTGCCAGCAGCCGGGACAGGGCCGGCGAGACCCAGTACTTC.

The chain recombines TRBV9 with TRBJ2-2; 13 nucleotides match TRBD2. Germline values: CDR1 SGDLS, CDR2 YYNGEE. The CDR3 contains 17 residues. The J segment lost 1 base and the V segment lost 4 bases, leaving 4 bases of the junction unmatched. The chain's CDR3 is CASSTGTSGKNTGELFF. The CDR3 nucleotides read TGTGCCAGCAGCACGGGGACTAGCGGGAAGAACACCGGGGAGCTGTTTTTT.

V and J are TRBV7-2 and TRBJ2-5; unclear D gene. The CDR3 runs to 12 residues. V lost 5 bases and J 5 bases, leaving 9 bases between the germline ends. Germline CDR1 SGHTA, CDR2 FQGNSA. CDR3 nucleotide sequence: TGTGCCAGCAGCCTTCAGTTGGAGACCCAGTACTTC. It yields the protein CASSLQLETQYF.

The table lists this clone with a few counts. The CDR3: CARETGGYEQYF. The CDR3 DNA sequence: TGTGCCAGGGAAACAGGGGGATACGAGCAGTACTTC. The chain is built from TRBV6-7 and TRBJ2-7; 8 bases line up with TRBD1. TRBV6-7 is an ORF for which the function is uncertain. Unmatched junction bases numbered 5, after V lost 9 bases and J lost 4 bases. CDR3 length equals 12 residues.

The gene calls are TRBV7-6 and TRBJ2-7, with 11 bases lining up with TRBD2. The ends lost 3 bases at V and 5 bases at J; junction bases unmatched: 0. The CDR3 runs 13 residues. CDR1 and CDR2 from the germline V gene are SGHVS and FNYEAQ. This chain's CDR3 is CASSFSGRDEQYF. The DNA for the CDR3 is TGTGCCAGCAGCTTTAGCGGGAGGGACGAGCAGTACTTC.

V usage is TRBV5-4 and J usage is TRBJ1-1, with D uncertain. This CDR3 has 15 residues. Trimming shortened V by 4 bases and J by 3 bases, and 16 bases separated the two germline ends. The V gene's germline CDR1 is SGHNT and CDR2 YYREEE (reference sequence). The DNA for the CDR3 is TGTGCCAGCAGCACCCCGACTAAAATTGACACTGAAGCTTTCTTT. It codes for CASSTPTKIDTEAFF. The full variable domain, its missing parts supplied by reference TRBV5-4 and TRBJ1-1, is ETGVTQSPTHLIKTRGQQVTLRCSSQSGHNTVSWYQQALGQGPQFIFQYYREEENGRGNFPPRFSGLQFPNYSSELNVNALELDDSALYLCASSTPTKIDTEAFFGQGTRLTVV.

This clone was picked up a small number of times. The chain has TRBV30 and TRBJ2-5; 8 bases are shared with TRBD2. V dropped 1 base and J dropped 7; count of bases not matched to a gene: 8. This CDR3 has 14 residues. Germline loops: CDR1 GTSNPN, CDR2 SVGIG (reference sequence). CDR3 loop: CAWSGRGARGTQYF. The CDR3 DNA reads TGTGCCTGGAGTGGGCGGGGGGCACGAGGGACCCAGTACTTC.